Listed here is a single TCR beta chain. Which antigen it targets is not known. Each CD8+ T cell subset was flow-sorted in triplicate, and a few hundred thousand cells per subset were placed directly into RLT lysis buffer. Naive CD8+ T cells were defined stringently as CD45RO-CCR7+CD27+CD95- to exclude memory contaminants. Peripheral blood mononuclear cells were isolated from buffy coats by standard density gradient centrifugation. A FACSAria III was used to flow-sort naive CXCR3-negative and CXCR3-positive CD8+ T cells. An RNeasy Mini Kit was used to extract total RNA from the sorted cells. TCRdb lists the instrument as NextSeq 550. The Human TCR Profiling Kit (MiLaboratory) was used to prepare UMI-labeled 5' RACE TRB cDNA libraries. The full amount of extracted RNA was used for cDNA synthesis, and the full amount of resulting cDNA was used for PCR amplification. The libraries were made side by side, with each library going through the same number of PCR cycles. Processing in the source paper ran as follows. MIGEC and MiXCR extracted about 50,000 +/- 10,000 unique UMI-labeled TRB cDNA molecules per library, requiring at least two reads per UMI. An average of about 40,000 +/- 10,000 functional in-frame TRB CDR3 nucleotide clonotypes without stop codons was found per library. After downsampling to 5000 UMI-labeled TRB molecules per sample, diversity metrics such as normalized Shannon-Wiener and Chao1 were calculated in VDJtools. VDJtools computed clonotype-size-weighted physicochemical properties of the central five CDR3 residues: interaction energy, strength, volume and Kidera factor 4. After reprocessing by TCRdb, each CDR3 protein sequence is one entry, and no DNA is given. It is TCRdb's table, rather than the study itself, that gives the V and J calls and clone size. The sample's clone listing holds more than 75,000 distinct CDR3 sequences. The ten top clones hold 0.62% of the sample.

Taken from cysteine to phenylalanine, the CDR3 has 15 residues. The nucleotide record is missing. Looking up the germline V gene (reference sequence) yields CDR1 SEHNR and CDR2 FQNEAQ. This entry is derived from a study of CXCR3-negative and CXCR3-positive naive CD8 T cells (dated by TCRdb to about 2019). Looking at the study overall: Some 130 million TRB reads were obtained in total, roughly 1.5 +/- 0.3 million reads per library. Data from around ten donors, pooled across two independent experiments, went into the diversity and physicochemical repertoire analyses. The TRBV-TRBJ cluster analysis covered naive subsets from a handful of donors and memory cells from 3 donors.

Overall study results and their limits: Because surface CD5, which has been linked to self-reactivity in mice, was comparable between naive subsets, TCR interaction strength was also inferred from TRB CDR3 physicochemical properties. Comparably high repertoire diversity was found in both naive subsets, whereas much lower repertoire diversity was found in memory CD8+ T cells. CXCR3 expression partially decreased after cryopreservation, so most assays used freshly isolated PBMCs. TRB CDR3s from CXCR3-positive naive cells showed higher hydrophobicity (lower Kidera factor 4), lower energy, and higher strength and volume indices than CXCR3-negative naive cells. TRBV-TRBJ usage was similar between naive CXCR3-negative and CXCR3-positive cells from the same donor, while memory cells showed distinct patterns.

This clonotype originated in a human donor in good health. Some clones in this sample may be carry-over from other donors' samples. Sequences were obtained from naive CXCR3+ CD8+ T cells from blood. The sample's cell subset or site label is to be understood as: CD45RO-CCR7+CD27+CD95- naive CD8+ T cells expressing CXCR3 (TNR3+). The chain employs TRBV7-9 and TRBJ2-7; TCRdb picks TRBD1, but there is no DNA to check that call. The CDR3 region reads CASSGDRTGSYEQYF.